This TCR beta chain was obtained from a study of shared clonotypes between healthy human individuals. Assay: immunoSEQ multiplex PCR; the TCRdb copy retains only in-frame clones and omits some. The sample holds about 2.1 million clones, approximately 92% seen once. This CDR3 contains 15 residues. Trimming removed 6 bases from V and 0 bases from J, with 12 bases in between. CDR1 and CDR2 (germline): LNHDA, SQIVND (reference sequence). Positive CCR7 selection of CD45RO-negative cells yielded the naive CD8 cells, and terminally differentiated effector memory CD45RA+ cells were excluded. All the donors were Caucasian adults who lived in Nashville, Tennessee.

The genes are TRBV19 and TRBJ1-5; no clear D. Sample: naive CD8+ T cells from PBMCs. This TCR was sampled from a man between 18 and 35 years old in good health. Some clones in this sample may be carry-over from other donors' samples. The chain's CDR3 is CASREGVYSNQPQHF. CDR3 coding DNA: TGTGCCAGTAGGGAGGGTGTTTATAGCAATCAGCCCCAGCATTTT.